Sequencing of this TCR beta chain was carried out in a study of blood T cell repertoires in COVID-19. Study as a whole: The study drew acute and convalescent COVID-19 samples from the United States, Italy and Spain. From T cells, B-cell-depleted T cells, or PBMCs came the material, which was cDNA or gDNA.

Under the authors' procedure: Reference gene primer amplification gave estimated nucleated cell counts. Profiled with immunoSEQ multiplex PCR; TCRdb holds only in-frame clones, not every one. V, J and clone size are those of that table, while D and trimming were read from the DNA. The table lists fewer than 25,000 clones, about 90% of them singletons, with around 25% in the top ten. This clone was found a few times. The V and J ends lost 5 bases and 2 bases respectively, with 15 bases between them. The CDR3 loop spans 16 amino acids. Germline lookup yields CDR1 SGHNT and CDR2 YENEEA. This sequence joins TRBV11-3 and TRBJ2-2; D remains unclear. The sequenced material came from peripheral blood. This clonotype was obtained from a human donor with active COVID-19. The donor label of this sample is uncertain. The CDR3 sequence: CASSRVVTPNTGELFF. CDR3 in DNA: TGTGCCAGCAGCCGCGTCGTGACACCAAACACCGGGGAGCTGTTTTTT.